Detailed here is one T cell receptor (beta chain). The data stem from a study of blood T cells in healthy people across ages. V lost 6 bases to trimming and J lost 4 bases, with 21 bases between them. CDR1 and CDR2 (germline): DFQATT, SNEGSKA (reference sequence). The CDR3 is 15 residues long. Together with a sample-barcoded 5' primer, a J-beta primer mix was included in a second PCR lasting about 7 to 11 cycles. TCRdb itself ran the 5' RACE reads through MiXCR, one entry per CDR3 protein. The repertoire includes about a million distinct CDR3 sequences, more than 30% of them detected once, and around 14% sits in the top ten.

The source material was blood. The sequence came from a man aged 18 to 29 in good health. The rearrangement links TRBV20-1 to TRBJ1-2; possible D gene TRBD1, 5 bases. CDR3 sequence (DNA): TGCAGTGCAGCCCAAGGAGCAGGGCAGGCCTATGGCTACACCTTC. Translation gives CSAAQGAGQAYGYTF.